This TCR beta chain was obtained from a study of cytotoxic CD8 clonotypes in ibrutinib-treated CLL. Study observations and caveats: Public clonotypes were uncommon and contracted or stayed stable on treatment. Pretreatment clonality was elevated relative to age-matched healthy donors and paralleled circulating CD8+ T-cell counts. Clonality increased at ibrutinib response and stayed stable in sustained remission. At progression, however, it fell back toward baseline.

Depth targeted 1 in 200,000 to 1 in 1 million T cells, averaging 10x coverage per clonotype. The table came from immunoSEQ multiplex PCR; TCRdb's copy has only in-frame clones and leaves some out. The sample lists more than 110,000 clones, 76% occurring once. The V gene's germline CDR1 is SGHTA and CDR2 FQGNSA. The V end lost 5 bases, the J end lost 5 bases, and 13 bases lay between the germline ends. This CDR3 is 14 amino acids long. About this clone: As yet, its antigen is unknown.

This clonotype originated in a human donor with chronic lymphocytic leukemia. V usage is TRBV7-2 and J usage is TRBJ1-5; D ambiguous. The specimen was PBMCs, collected after 24 months of ibrutinib treatment. The CDR3 protein is CASSPLRAHQPQHF. The CDR3 bases are TGTGCCAGCAGCCCCCTTAGGGCCCATCAGCCCCAGCATTTT.